This entry is about one TCR beta chain. Its antigen is still unknown. No base-level quality is on record; no much larger clone is a single base apart. The data stem from a study of T cell clonotyping in hematopoietic cell transplantation (dated by TCRdb to 2020 to 2022). Context from the whole study: Recipient samples taken before transplant were obtained following cytoreduction. Patient recruitment ran from 2015 to January 2017, and follow-up continued until late 2020 or death. A total of under 150 blood samples were collected in the study from approximately 34 consecutive transplant recipients and their related donors. What the authors observed across the whole study: Donor and pretransplant recipient Inverse Simpson Index values predicted broader posttransplant TCR repertoire diversity. Recipient TCR diversity fell after transplant, with pathologically expanded clonotypes rising progressively from day 30 to day 180. Just a small fraction of recipient repertoires overlapped with donor repertoires, and more than 95% appeared de novo at the given depth. The sample size was limited, and CD4 and CD8 repertoire contributions could not be separated because cells were not sorted.

Including cysteine and phenylalanine, the CDR3 has 14 amino acids. Here the CDR3 DNA is all that survives: 42 bases in frame from base 1. V is pared back by 6 bases and J by 3 bases, with 14 bases lying between the germline termini. Looking up the germline V gene yields CDR1 MDHEN and CDR2 SYDVKM. The immunoSEQ assay, a bias-controlled multiplex PCR using V- and J-specific primers, was used to amplify TCR beta CDR3 regions from genomic DNA. A second PCR step added a proprietary barcode and Illumina adapter sequences to the CDR3 amplicons. An Illumina MiSeq instrument was used for sequencing of the CDR3 libraries. The authors' pipeline ran thus. Export and quality control were done with immunoSEQ Analyzer 3.0, while downstream analyses used R Bioconductor and Immunarch. Only productive rearrangements within the normalized downsampled data set were used in the calculation of repertoire metrics. In the normalized cohort, clonotypes with more than 5 templates were defined as pathologically expanded. Repertoire diversity was measured with the Inverse Simpson Index. CMV-specificity analyses were carried out on the non-normalized data set to capture all clonotypes. The immuneACCESS repertoire file appears here via TCRdb, limited to in-frame rearrangements. These files lack a portion of the clones; in checked studies, under half of the deficit traces to unresolved V genes, and the cause of the others is not known. The V and J calls and the clone size are those of that table, but D and trimming were determined from the DNA. This sample comprises some 36,000 clones, about 95% of them detected only once. Around 1.6% of the sample is held by the ten biggest clonotypes.

Read against the paper, the sample's time point label means: recipient sample about 28 days before transplant, after cytoreduction. Blood samples were obtained from recipients approximately 28 days before transplant and at days 30, 100 and 180 after transplant. Nuclei Lysis Solution was used to extract genomic DNA from fresh or cryopreserved unfractionated peripheral blood mononuclear cells. Material: peripheral blood mononuclear cells, obtained before stem cell transplant. The rearranged segments are TRBV28 and TRBJ1-1; TRBD1 might be the D gene, on 5 matching bases. This sequence was found in a man in his forties or fifties with chronic myeloid leukemia. Some clones in this sample may be carry-over from other donors' samples. In nucleotides, the sequence is TGTGCCAGCAGCCTTGCAGGGAGGGACACTGAAGCTTTCTTT. The encoded protein is CASSLAGRDTEAFF.